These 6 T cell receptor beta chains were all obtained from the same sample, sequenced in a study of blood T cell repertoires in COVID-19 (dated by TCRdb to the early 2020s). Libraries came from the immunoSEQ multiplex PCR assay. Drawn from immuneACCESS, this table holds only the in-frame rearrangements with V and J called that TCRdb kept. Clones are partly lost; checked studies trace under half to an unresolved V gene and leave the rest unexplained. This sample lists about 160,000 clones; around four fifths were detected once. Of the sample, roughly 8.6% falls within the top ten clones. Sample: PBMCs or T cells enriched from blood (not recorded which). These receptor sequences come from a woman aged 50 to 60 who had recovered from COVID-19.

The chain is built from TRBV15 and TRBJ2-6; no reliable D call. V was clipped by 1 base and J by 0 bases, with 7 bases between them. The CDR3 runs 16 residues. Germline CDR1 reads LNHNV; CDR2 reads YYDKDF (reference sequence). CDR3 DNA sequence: TGTGCCACCAGCAGAGTACGGAGCTCTGGGGCCAACGTCCTGACTTTC. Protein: CATSRVRSSGANVLTF.

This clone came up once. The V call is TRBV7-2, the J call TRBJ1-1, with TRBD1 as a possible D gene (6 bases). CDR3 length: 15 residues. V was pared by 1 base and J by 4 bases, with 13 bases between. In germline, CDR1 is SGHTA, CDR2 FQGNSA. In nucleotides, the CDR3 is TGTGCCAGCAGCTTAGAAGGGGGTTTCCGCACTGAAGCTTTCTTT. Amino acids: CASSLEGGFRTEAFF.

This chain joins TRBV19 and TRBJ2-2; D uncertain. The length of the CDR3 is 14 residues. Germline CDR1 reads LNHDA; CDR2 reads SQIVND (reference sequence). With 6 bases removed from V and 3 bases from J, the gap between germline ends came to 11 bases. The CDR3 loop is CASSPSIDTGELFF. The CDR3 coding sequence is TGTGCCAGTAGCCCTTCAATAGACACCGGGGAGCTGTTTTTT.

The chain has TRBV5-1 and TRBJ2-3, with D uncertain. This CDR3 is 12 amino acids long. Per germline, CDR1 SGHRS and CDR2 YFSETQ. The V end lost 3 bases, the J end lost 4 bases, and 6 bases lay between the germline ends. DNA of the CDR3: TGCGCCAGCAGCTCCCTTCCAGATACGCAGTATTTT. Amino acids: CASSSLPDTQYF.

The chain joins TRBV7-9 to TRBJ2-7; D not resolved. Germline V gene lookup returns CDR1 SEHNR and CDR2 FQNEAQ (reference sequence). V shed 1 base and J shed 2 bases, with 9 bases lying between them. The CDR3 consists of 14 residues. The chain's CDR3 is CASSLGTGTYEQYF. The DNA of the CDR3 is TGTGCCAGCAGCTTAGGCACTGGTACCTACGAGCAGTACTTC.

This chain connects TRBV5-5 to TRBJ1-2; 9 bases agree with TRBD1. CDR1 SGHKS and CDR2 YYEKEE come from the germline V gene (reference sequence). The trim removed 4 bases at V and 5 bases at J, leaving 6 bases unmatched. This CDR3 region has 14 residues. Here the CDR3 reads CASSVGTGLYGYTF. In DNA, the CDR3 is TGTGCCAGCAGCGTGGGGACAGGGCTATATGGCTACACCTTC.